The 29 T cell receptor beta chains below come from one sample, sequenced in a study of blood T cells in healthy people across ages. With a J-beta primer mix and a sample-barcoded 5' primer, a second PCR ran about 6 to 11 cycles. TCRdb recomputed calls from the 5' RACE reads with MiXCR, one row per CDR3 protein. The sample has over 1.5 million distinct CDR3 sequences; 49% are singletons. The sequenced sample consisted of blood. The receptors derive from a middle-aged woman in good health.

The V call is TRBV7-9, the J call TRBJ1-2; D ambiguous. Germline values: CDR1 SEHNR, CDR2 FQNEAQ (reference sequence). V lost 4 bases to trimming and J lost 6 bases, with 12 bases between them. The CDR3 length is 13 residues. CDR3 DNA sequence: TGTGCCAGCAGCTCAGGAAACCCGGATGGCTACACCTTC. Translated, it gives CASSSGNPDGYTF.

The chain uses TRBV12-3 or TRBV12-4 and TRBJ1-1; D call uncertain. V was pared by 9 bases and J by 9 bases, with 14 bases between. This CDR3 is 11 amino acids long. For the CDR3, the DNA is TGTGCCAGTAGAGTCGGGCCTCAAGCTTTCTTT. Its translation: CASRVGPQAFF.

The rearrangement links TRBV3-1 to TRBJ2-1; TRBD2 is a possible D gene (6 bases). Deletions cut 0 bases from V and 0 bases from J, with 9 bases between. Per germline, CDR1 LGHDT and CDR2 YNNKEL (reference sequence). The CDR3 consists of 16 residues. CDR3 nucleotides: TGTGCCAGCAGCCAAGACCTAGCGCCCTCCTACAATGAGCAGTTCTTC. This gives the protein CASSQDLAPSYNEQFF.

The chain has TRBV10-3 and TRBJ2-7; no clear D. CDR1 and CDR2 from the germline V gene are ENHRY and SYGVKD. Trimming pared 0 bases from V and 4 bases from J, leaving 7 bases between. CDR3 size: 13 residues. Here the CDR3 DNA reads TGTGCCATCAGTGAGTCGGGCCAGTACGAGCAGTACTTC. This sequence encodes CAISESGQYEQYF.

The sample holds a few counts of this clonotype. The chain employs TRBV20-1 and TRBJ2-1, with 15 bases lining up with TRBD2. V was pared by 3 bases and J by 12 bases, with 6 bases of the junction left unmatched. The CDR3 extends over 14 amino acids. Germline V gene data show CDR1 as DFQATT and CDR2 as SNEGSKA (reference sequence). The CDR3 DNA follows: TGCAGTGCTAGTAAGGGACTAGCGGGGGGTCCGCAGTTCTTC. Protein product: CSASKGLAGGPQFF.

This chain connects TRBV7-8 to TRBJ2-3, with TRBD2 matching over 12 bases. The CDR3 contains 20 residues. V shed 5 bases, J shed 0 bases, and the junction held 15 bases outside the gene matches. Germline lookup yields CDR1 SGHVS and CDR2 FQNEAQ. The CDR3 loop is CASSRRLTSGGRSSTDTQYF. The CDR3 DNA reads TGTGCCAGCAGCCGGCGATTGACTAGCGGGGGAAGGTCTAGCACAGATACGCAGTATTTT.

This clonotype appeared a few times. V gene TRBV29-1 combines with J gene TRBJ2-1; 8 bases line up with TRBD1. Germline trimming cut 3 bases from V and 3 bases from J; bases unmatched to any gene: 1. There are 13 residues in the CDR3. Germline V gene lookup returns CDR1 SQVTM and CDR2 ANQGSEA. In nucleotides, the CDR3 is TGCAGCGTTGACACAGGGGGCTACAATGAGCAGTTCTTC. It yields the protein CSVDTGGYNEQFF.

This clonotype was detected a few times. The chain links TRBV15 to TRBJ2-7; the match to TRBD1 covers 8 bases. Unmatched junction bases numbered 3, after V lost 5 bases and J lost 0 bases. The CDR3 sequence is 14 residues long. Germline V gene sequence: CDR1 LNHNV, CDR2 YYDKDF (reference sequence). CDR3 nucleotide sequence: TGTGCCACCAGCGGGGACAGGACCTCCTACGAGCAGTACTTC. Translated, it gives CATSGDRTSYEQYF. Drawing the rest from reference TRBV15 and TRBJ2-7, the complete variable domain is DAMVIQNPRYQVTQFGKPVTLSCSQTLNHNVMYWYQQKSSQAPKLLFHYYDKDFNNEADTPDNFQSRRPNTSFCFLDIRSPGLGDTAMYLCATSGDRTSYEQYFGPGTRLTVT.

There are a few counts of this clonotype. The V call is TRBV29-1, the J call TRBJ1-5; unclear D gene. V lost 4 bases and J 5 bases, leaving 9 bases between the germline ends. Germline V gene data show CDR1 as SQVTM and CDR2 as ANQGSEA. The CDR3 covers 12 residues. CDR3: CSVAERDQPQHF. The CDR3 DNA follows: TGCAGCGTTGCTGAGAGAGATCAGCCCCAGCATTTT.

The chain combines TRBV7-2 with TRBJ1-2; D perhaps matches TRBD1 (6 bases). Trimming pared 0 bases from V and 6 bases from J, leaving 11 bases between. This CDR3 region has 14 residues. Germline CDR1 and CDR2: SGHTA and FQGNSA. For the CDR3, the DNA is TGTGCCAGCAGCTTAGCGATCAGGGGACATGGCTACACCTTC. This gives the protein CASSLAIRGHGYTF.

This clonotype was seen a handful of times. The V and J genes are TRBV9 and TRBJ2-1; D is uncertain. Germline V lookup: CDR1 SGDLS, CDR2 YYNGEE. CDR3 length equals 14 residues. V was trimmed by 4 bases and J by 5 bases, leaving 13 bases between them. CDR3 sequence reads: CASSPPLDHNEQFF. CDR3 coding DNA: TGTGCCAGCAGCCCTCCACTGGACCACAATGAGCAGTTCTTC.

This clonotype has only a few counts. For the CDR3, the DNA is TGCAGTGCTAGCCCCGCCTTAGGGTGGACAGATACGCAGTATTTT. Translated: CSASPALGWTDTQYF. The genes are TRBV20-1 and TRBJ2-3; D unclear. This CDR3 contains 15 residues. The germline V gene encodes CDR1 DFQATT and CDR2 SNEGSKA (reference sequence). Trimming shortened V by 3 bases and J by 3 bases, and 16 bases separated the two germline ends.

The sample holds a few counts of this clonotype. Being one base from a much bigger clone, this may be a read error. The chain is built from TRBV7-2 and TRBJ1-4; D is uncertain. In germline, CDR1 is SGHTA, CDR2 FQGNSA. V gave up 8 bases and J gave up 8 bases, with 12 bases separating them. The CDR3 has 12 amino acids. The CDR3 sequence: CASAQLEEKLFF. DNA of the CDR3: TGTGCCAGCGCCCAACTCGAAGAAAAACTGTTTTTT.

This clonotype was found a few times. The chain carries TRBV6-5 and TRBJ2-1, with a weak D call TRBD1 (5 bases). The CDR3 covers 14 residues. Germline CDR1 is MNHEY and CDR2 is SVGAGI. V lost 2 bases and J lost 6, with 11 bases in between. The CDR3 DNA is TGTGCCAGCAGTTACCCAGGGAAGGGCAATGAGCAGTTCTTC. It is translated as CASSYPGKGNEQFF.

The CDR3 bases are TGTGCCACCAGCGGAGGTTTGGGGGTCACAGATACGCAGTATTTT. Protein product: CATSGGLGVTDTQYF. The chain recombines TRBV24-1 with TRBJ2-3; the D call may be TRBD1 or TRBD2 (5 bases each). Trimming removed 7 bases from V and 2 bases from J, with 15 bases in between. The CDR3 extends over 15 amino acids. CDR1 is KGHDR and CDR2 is SFDVKD in the germline V gene.

CDR3: CASRTSRLYYEQYF. For the CDR3, the DNA is TGTGCCAGCAGGACCAGTAGGTTGTACTACGAGCAGTACTTC. This chain connects TRBV28 to TRBJ2-5; D remains ambiguous. The J call may not be correct, given that the DNA end is closer to TRBJ2-7. The CDR3 sequence is 14 residues long. Germline V gene lookup returns CDR1 MDHEN and CDR2 SYDVKM.

The sample holds a few counts of this clonotype. The chain is built from TRBV12-3 or TRBV12-4 and TRBJ2-7, with 7 bases matching TRBD2. With V trimmed by 2 bases and J by 5 bases, 6 bases remained unmatched. The CDR3 consists of 14 residues. CDR3 coding DNA: TGTGCCAGCAGTTTAACCGGGGGGAGCGACGAGCAGTACTTC. Translation: CASSLTGGSDEQYF.

This clonotype was detected a few times. This chain joins TRBV20-1 and TRBJ1-2; D gene ambiguous. The CDR3 runs 14 residues. The germline CDR1 and CDR2 sequences are DFQATT and SNEGSKA (reference sequence). The V and J ends lost 1 base and 4 bases respectively, with 13 bases between them. In DNA, the CDR3 is TGCAGTGCTAGAGGGCAGGTGCCACGCTATGGCTACACCTTC. It translates to CSARGQVPRYGYTF.

This clonotype was seen a handful of times. This chain uses TRBV4-3 with TRBJ2-7; 10 bases fit TRBD1. The CDR3 is made up of 15 amino acids. Germline V CDR1 and CDR2: LGHNA, YSLEER. V gave up 3 bases and J gave up 2 bases; unmatched junction bases: 4. The CDR3 sequence is CASSQGQGQTYEQYF. CDR3 DNA sequence: TGCGCCAGCAGCCAGGGACAGGGGCAAACCTACGAGCAGTACTTC.

Comments on this clonotype: One end of the junction does not line up with germline, which may come from a read error. The chain combines TRBV12-3 or TRBV12-4 with TRBJ2-6; D unresolved. The CDR3 has 17 amino acids. In DNA, the CDR3 is TGTGCCGGCAGTTTACCCTTTAGAGCCTCTGGGGCCAACGTCCTGACTTTC. Amino acid sequence: CAGSLPFRASGANVLTF.

CDR3 sequence (DNA): TGTGCCAGCACTTCCTACTCCGGGACCCTAACTAGCTCCTACAATGAGCAGTTCTTC. Its translation: CASTSYSGTLTSSYNEQFF. The rearrangement uses TRBV4-2 and TRBJ2-1, with D perhaps being TRBD1 or TRBD2 (5 bases each). Germline V gene data show CDR1 as LGHNA and CDR2 as YNFKEQ. Between the trimmed V and J ends, which lost 7 bases and 0 bases, there was a span of 25 bases. The CDR3 sequence is 19 residues long.

This clonotype was seen more than once but under ten times. The chain carries TRBV4-3 and TRBJ2-1; TRBD1 matches at 7 bases. The CDR3 is 17 amino acids. J was trimmed by 5 bases and V by 4 bases; bases with no gene match: 14. CDR1 is LGHNA, CDR2 YSLEER, per germline. CDR3 region: CASSPSGGRAGNNEQFF. CDR3 nucleotides: TGCGCCAGCAGCCCTTCAGGGGGACGCGCAGGAAACAATGAGCAGTTCTTC.

The rearrangement links TRBV29-1 to TRBJ2-3, with a weak D call TRBD1 (5 bases). The CDR3 extends over 13 amino acids. The germline V and J ends were trimmed by 2 bases and 5 bases, with 11 bases remaining between them. Per the germline V gene, CDR1 is SQVTM and CDR2 is ANQGSEA. CDR3 residues: CSVELRVGDTQYF. CDR3 nucleotide sequence: TGCAGCGTTGAACTCAGGGTTGGAGATACGCAGTATTTT.

This clonotype has only one observation. In DNA form, the CDR3 reads TGTGCCAGCAGTGACTACGACAGGGGACTCACTGAAGCTTTCTTT. It specifies CASSDYDRGLTEAFF. The chain couples TRBV6-1 to TRBJ1-1; 8 nucleotides match TRBD1. This CDR3 comprises 15 residues. The trim removed 3 bases at V and 4 bases at J, leaving 7 bases unmatched. Germline CDR1 and CDR2: MNHNS and SASEGT.

The chain has TRBV5-6 and TRBJ2-3, with 7 bases identical to TRBD2. Looked up from germline, CDR1 is SGHDT and CDR2 is YYEEEE. The CDR3 consists of 16 residues. The V and J ends lost 2 bases and 2 bases, in that order; junction bases with no gene match: 8. The CDR3, as DNA: TGTGCCAGCAGCTTTGGGGGGGGATCGGCCACAGATACGCAGTATTTT. Its protein is CASSFGGGSATDTQYF.

V and J are TRBV14 and TRBJ2-1, with unresolved D. Germline V lookup: CDR1 SGHDN, CDR2 FVKESK. The CDR3 has 15 residues. Trimming took 4 bases from V and 4 from J, leaving 14 bases between them. The CDR3 sequence is CASSRDRVWYNEQFF. CDR3 coding DNA: TGTGCCAGCAGCCGCGATAGGGTTTGGTACAATGAGCAGTTCTTC.

This clonotype was counted once. The rearrangement uses TRBV6-2 or TRBV6-3 and TRBJ2-5; 8 bases agree with TRBD1. Trimming cost V 7 bases and J 4 bases; bases outside gene matches: 11. Germline V lookup: CDR1 MNHEY, CDR2 SVGEGT. The CDR3 loop spans 15 amino acids. The CDR3 region has the DNA TGTGCCAGCAAGCTTGGGACAGGAATTCCAGAGACCCAGTACTTC. Translation: CASKLGTGIPETQYF.

This rearrangement joins TRBV12-3 or TRBV12-4 to TRBJ1-1, with D unclear. The CDR3 sequence is 14 residues long. V was shortened by 3 bases and J by 4 bases, with 12 bases between the two germline ends. The CDR3 is CASSFRVAFTEAFF. CDR3 coding DNA: TGTGCCAGCAGTTTTAGAGTTGCTTTCACTGAAGCTTTCTTT.

This clonotype was picked up a small number of times. CDR3 bases: TGTGCCAGCCAAGCCAGGGGGGGCACAGATACGCAGTATTTT. Translated: CASQARGGTDTQYF. V is TRBV7-6 and J is TRBJ2-3; a weak D match, TRBD1 (7 bases). The CDR3 covers 14 residues. Germline loops: CDR1 SGHVS, CDR2 FNYEAQ. The germline V and J ends were trimmed by 8 bases and 1 base, with 13 bases remaining between them.